Shown below are 17 T cell receptor beta chains from a single sample sequenced in a study of blood T cell repertoires in COVID-19. Clones were sequenced by immunoSEQ multiplex PCR, and TCRdb holds only the in-frame ones, with some missing. The sample records 40,000 to 55,000 clones, about 83% being singletons. Sample: peripheral blood. The source is a man between 40 and 49 years old with acute or convalescent COVID-19.

CDR3 sequence (DNA): TGTGCCAGCAGCGCTTTCCCCTCAGATACGCAGTATTTT. This translates into CASSAFPSDTQYF. This sequence joins TRBV9 and TRBJ2-3, with no clear D. This CDR3 spans 13 amino acids. Trimming stripped 3 bases from V and 4 bases from J, with 9 bases between. Per germline, CDR1 SGDLS and CDR2 YYNGEE.

This clone came up a few times. This rearrangement joins TRBV11-2 to TRBJ2-7; 8 positions match TRBD2. The J segment lost 4 bases and the V segment lost 1 base, leaving 3 bases of the junction unmatched. The CDR3 has 14 amino acids. Germline V gives CDR1 SGHAT, CDR2 FQNNGV. CDR3 loop: CASSLGSGSYEQYF. In DNA form, the CDR3 reads TGTGCCAGCAGCTTAGGGAGCGGGAGTTACGAGCAGTACTTC.

The genes are TRBV7-2 and TRBJ2-3, with 8 bases lining up with TRBD2. CDR3 length: 16 amino acids. CDR1 and CDR2 (germline): SGHTA, FQGNSA. J gave up 1 base and V 5 bases, and 8 bases lay outside the gene matches. The CDR3 spells CASSPAGTRGTDTQYF. The CDR3 DNA is TGTGCCAGCAGCCCAGCGGGGACTAGGGGCACAGATACGCAGTATTTT.

The rearrangement links TRBV28 to TRBJ2-1; 11 bases line up with TRBD2. In germline, CDR1 is MDHEN, CDR2 SYDVKM. V was clipped by 10 bases and J by 8 bases; unmatched bases: 10. The CDR3 runs 14 residues. In DNA form, the CDR3 reads TGTGCCACATATAGACTAGCGGGAACCCATGAGCAGTTCTTC. It specifies CATYRLAGTHEQFF.

The V gene is TRBV6-1, the J gene TRBJ1-6, with a possible D match to TRBD1 (5 bases). Looked up from germline, CDR1 is MNHNS and CDR2 is SASEGT. The CDR3 contains 15 residues. Trimming left V 2 bases short and J 10 bases short, with 15 bases between. CDR3 residues: CASSESGMGGSPLHF. In DNA, the CDR3 is TGTGCCAGCAGTGAATCGGGAATGGGGGGGTCACCCCTCCACTTT.

The chain uses TRBV6-1 and TRBJ1-6; no reliable D call. Per the germline V gene, CDR1 is MNHNS and CDR2 is SASEGT. The CDR3 is made up of 14 amino acids. The V end lost 3 bases, the J end lost 7 bases, and 10 bases lay between the germline ends. The CDR3 sequence is CASSDAGRNSPLHF. CDR3 in DNA: TGTGCCAGCAGTGATGCGGGGAGGAATTCACCCCTCCACTTT.

The rearrangement joins TRBV5-1 to TRBJ1-1; no definite D call. Germline CDR1 SGHRS, CDR2 YFSETQ. The V end was cut by 2 bases, the J end by 8 bases, with 13 bases between. The CDR3 has 13 residues. CDR3: CASSLIVGGEAFF. The CDR3 coding sequence is TGCGCCAGCAGCTTAATAGTAGGAGGAGAAGCTTTCTTT.

The chain combines TRBV3-1 (or the pseudogene TRBV3-2) with TRBJ1-2, with D hard to call. The CDR3 contains 13 residues. V lost 4 bases and J lost 3, with 9 bases in between. The germline V gene has CDR1 LGHDT and CDR2 YNNKEL (reference sequence). CDR3 nucleotides: TGTGCCAGCAGCCCAGGCAGTCACTATGGCTACACCTTC. It yields the protein CASSPGSHYGYTF.

The chain has TRBV7-2 and TRBJ1-4; 7 bases agree with TRBD1. Germline CDR1 SGHTA, CDR2 FQGNSA. This CDR3 comprises 15 residues. Unmatched junction bases numbered 7, after V lost 2 bases and J lost 7 bases. This CDR3 is CASSLPLRQGEKLFF. DNA for the CDR3: TGTGCCAGCAGCTTACCACTTAGACAGGGTGAAAAACTGTTTTTT.

The chain recombines TRBV2 with TRBJ2-2; no clear D. With 3 bases removed from V and 2 bases from J, the gap between germline ends came to 10 bases. This CDR3 has 15 amino acids. Germline lookup yields CDR1 SNHLY and CDR2 FYNNEI. CDR3 bases: TGTGCCAGCAGTGATCGAGGCGGTAACACCGGGGAGCTGTTTTTT. The encoded protein is CASSDRGGNTGELFF.

The genes are TRBV3-1 (or the pseudogene TRBV3-2) and TRBJ1-2; D is undetermined. Germline V gene lookup returns CDR1 LGHDT and CDR2 YNNKEL (reference sequence). The CDR3 is 14 amino acids. The ends were cut back, 3 bases at V and 8 bases at J, with 16 bases in the middle. The CDR3 nucleotides read TGTGCCAGCAGCCACGGCAGCTCGCGGCTAGGCTACACCTTC. Translation gives CASSHGSSRLGYTF.

This clone was counted once. J is TRBJ1-2 and V is TRBV7-2; TRBD1 might be the D (6 bases). Germline V lookup: CDR1 SGHTA, CDR2 FQGNSA. The CDR3 has 13 residues. Trimming left V 6 bases short and J 8 bases short, with 16 bases between. The CDR3 spells CASSYDTGRGYTF. DNA for the CDR3: TGTGCCAGCAGTTACGATACAGGGCGGGGCTACACCTTC.

The chain employs TRBV9 and TRBJ2-1, with D possibly TRBD2 on 5 matching bases. Germline V CDR1 and CDR2: SGDLS, YYNGEE. V was cut by 4 bases and J by 7 bases, with 9 bases left in between. The CDR3 consists of 12 residues. The CDR3 spells CASSPDSNEQFF. Here the CDR3 DNA reads TGTGCCAGCAGCCCGGACTCTAATGAGCAGTTCTTC.

This clone was seen a few times. This CDR3 reads CASSSTRGLGYTF. CDR3 DNA: TGTGCCAGCAGCTCAACCAGGGGGCTGGGCTACACCTTC. This chain links TRBV7-9 with TRBJ1-2, with 8 bases that match TRBD1. Trimming took 4 bases from V and 8 from J; bases not matched to a gene: 6. Germline lookup yields CDR1 SEHNR and CDR2 FQNEAQ (reference sequence). This CDR3 spans 13 amino acids.

The CDR3 DNA sequence: TGTGCCAGCTCACCGGGTAGCGGGAGGACAGATACGCAGTATTTT. Protein: CASSPGSGRTDTQYF. This rearrangement joins TRBV18 to TRBJ2-3, with 10 bases identical to TRBD2. CDR1 and CDR2 (germline): KGHSH, LQKENI. CDR3 length: 15 residues. The V and J ends lost 3 bases and 3 bases, in that order; junction bases with no gene match: 3.

The chain has TRBV30 and TRBJ1-1; 7 bases match TRBD1. The V gene end was trimmed by 3 bases and the J gene end by 4 bases; junction bases not matched to a gene: 5. This CDR3 comprises 13 residues. Germline CDR1 is GTSNPN and CDR2 is SVGIG (reference sequence). The CDR3 nucleotides are TGTGCCTGGAGGGAGACAGGGAGCACTGAAGCTTTCTTT. Protein sequence: CAWRETGSTEAFF. The whole variable domain, remainder taken from reference TRBV30 and TRBJ1-1, is SQTIHQWPATLVQPVGSPLSLECTVEGTSNPNLYWYRQAAGRGLQLLFYSVGIGQISSEVPQNLSASRPQDRQFILSSKKLLLSDSGFYLCAWRETGSTEAFFGQGTRLTVV.

This chain's CDR3 is CASSISYQPQHF. The CDR3 DNA sequence: TGTGCCAGTAGTATATCCTATCAGCCCCAGCATTTT. The chain uses TRBV19 and TRBJ1-5; no definite D call. Germline CDR1 LNHDA, CDR2 SQIVND (reference sequence). The CDR3 loop spans 12 amino acids. The V end lost 2 bases, the J end lost 5 bases, and 4 bases lay between the germline ends.